These 24 T cell receptor beta chains originate from one sample sequenced in a study of regulatory T cells in long-lasting Graves disease (dated by TCRdb to the early 2020s). The sample's time point label is to be understood as: persistent/refractory GD, antithyroid drugs over 5 years with positive TRAb. For both TCR sequencing and RNA sequencing, RNA was extracted from PBMCs in TRIzol. The library was obtained by multiplex PCR. The instrument was an Illumina HiSeq 4000. To build TCR beta libraries, CDR3 regions were amplified by Arm-PCR using iRepertoire HTBI primers. TCRdb itself trimmed the public reads at Q25 with fastp, ran MiXCR and retained productive beta chains. Every distinct CDR3 protein forms one entry, paired with its most common genes and DNA. The sample records around 450,000 distinct CDR3 sequences, under 25% of which are singletons. The top ten constitute over 6% of the sample. This sample comprised peripheral blood mononuclear cells (PBMCs), obtained when the disease was refractory, from a patient treated with antithyroid drugs. The source is a female donor with Graves disease.

This clonotype has a count of ten or more. This chain uses TRBV2 with TRBJ1-2; perhaps TRBD1 as D (5 bases). The CDR3 has 15 residues. The V end was cut by 3 bases, the J end by 6 bases, with 17 bases between. CDR1 SNHLY and CDR2 FYNNEI come from the germline V gene. CDR3 nucleotide sequence: TGTGCCAGCAGTGATTCAGGGTCGGACAAGCATGGCTACACCTTC. It yields the protein CASSDSGSDKHGYTF.

This chain uses TRBV24-1 with TRBJ2-2; 8 nucleotides align to TRBD1. V lost 2 bases to trimming and J lost 5 bases; unmatched junction nucleotides: 6. This CDR3 is 16 amino acids long. Germline loops: CDR1 KGHDR, CDR2 SFDVKD. CDR3 sequence reads: CATSDWGQEWTGELFF. DNA for the CDR3: TGTGCCACCAGTGATTGGGGACAGGAGTGGACCGGGGAGCTGTTTTTT.

This clonotype was counted many times. The chain uses TRBV20-1 and TRBJ2-7, with 7 bases that match TRBD1. V was clipped by 5 bases and J by 3 bases; unmatched bases: 4. Germline V gene lookup returns CDR1 DFQATT and CDR2 SNEGSKA (reference sequence). The CDR3 loop spans 12 amino acids. In nucleotides, the CDR3 is TGCAGTGCTCTCCGGGACAGCTACGAGCAGTACTTC. Its translation is CSALRDSYEQYF.

This chain uses TRBV6-1 with TRBJ1-1; 7 bases fit TRBD1. Germline CDR1 MNHNS, CDR2 SASEGT. The CDR3 is made up of 17 amino acids. V was clipped by 6 bases and J by 6 bases; unmatched bases: 19. The CDR3 protein is CASSQDRAGGGGPEAFF. CDR3 sequence (DNA): TGTGCCAGCAGCCAAGACAGGGCAGGTGGGGGTGGCCCTGAAGCTTTCTTT.

This chain connects TRBV7-9 to TRBJ2-7; 9 nucleotides line up with TRBD1. The CDR3 is 15 residues long. The V and J ends lost 5 bases and 3 bases, in that order; junction bases with no gene match: 8. Germline CDR1 and CDR2: SEHNR and FQNEAQ (reference sequence). The CDR3 loop is CASSRLGTGSYEQYF. The CDR3 bases are TGTGCCAGCAGCCGGTTGGGGACAGGGAGCTACGAGCAGTACTTC.

This clonotype was observed a handful of times. A much larger clone differs from this one at a single base, so this may be a read error. The chain couples TRBV28 to TRBJ2-5, with 10 bases matching TRBD2. This CDR3 is 18 amino acids long. Germline loops: CDR1 MDHEN, CDR2 SYDVKM. The CDR3 reads CASSSPFTSGDYQEAQYF. CDR3 sequence (DNA): TGTGCCAGCAGTTCGCCCTTCACTAGCGGGGATTACCAAGAGGCCCAGTACTTC.

This clonotype was seen at least ten times. The chain has TRBV24-1 and TRBJ1-1; 8 nucleotides line up with TRBD1. CDR1 KGHDR and CDR2 SFDVKD come from the germline V gene. The CDR3 spans 16 residues. V was clipped by 2 bases and J by 5 bases; unmatched bases: 9. The chain's CDR3 is CATSDSGGPTGTEAFF. The CDR3 region has the DNA TGTGCCACCAGTGATTCAGGGGGCCCGACGGGGACTGAAGCTTTCTTT.

This clonotype was observed a few times. A much bigger clone sits one base away, suggesting this may be a read error. This chain connects TRBV2 to TRBJ1-5; D is uncertain. CDR1 is SNHLY and CDR2 is FYNNEI in the germline V gene. CDR3 length: 13 amino acids. Written as DNA, the CDR3 is TGTGCCGGCAGTGAAAAGATGGATCAGCCCCAGCATTTT. It specifies CAGSEKMDQPQHF.

The chain has TRBV4-1 and TRBJ1-1, with 7 bases identical to TRBD1. Germline V gene data show CDR1 as MGHRA and CDR2 as YSYEKL. The CDR3 totals 16 residues. J gave up 3 bases and V 0 bases, and 7 bases lay outside the gene matches. The CDR3 DNA is TGCGCCAGCAGCCAAGATAGGGAGACAGGGTACACTGAAGCTTTCTTT. Its protein is CASSQDRETGYTEAFF.

This clonotype was seen more than once but under ten times. The V gene is TRBV29-1, the J gene TRBJ1-1; TRBD1 might be the D (6 bases). CDR1 and CDR2 (germline): SQVTM, ANQGSEA. V was shortened by 6 bases and J by 5 bases, with 19 bases between the two germline ends. This CDR3 has 14 amino acids. This CDR3 reads CSVEGVLGGTEAFF. CDR3 DNA: TGCAGCGTGGAGGGGGTGCTTGGAGGTACTGAAGCTTTCTTT.

This clonotype was observed a single time. This may be a read error: a much more frequent sequence differs by one nucleotide. The chain joins TRBV7-2 to TRBJ1-2, with D possibly TRBD1 on 6 matching bases. Germline V lookup: CDR1 SGHTA, CDR2 FQGNSA. The CDR3 has 16 residues. The chain's CDR3 is CASRLANRGWNYGYTF. DNA of the CDR3: TGTGCCAGCCGCTTAGCGAATAGGGGGTGGAACTATGGCTACACCTTC.

A few counts support this clonotype. The chain joins TRBV6-1 to TRBJ2-7; maybe TRBD2 (6 bases). The CDR3 totals 14 residues. The germline V gene encodes CDR1 MNHNS and CDR2 SASEGT. V shed 6 bases and J shed 0 bases, with 12 bases lying between them. DNA of the CDR3: TGTGCCAGCAGATCGGACGGGAGCTCCTACGAGCAGTACTTC. Residues: CASRSDGSSYEQYF.

The chain has TRBV6-9 and TRBJ2-3; D uncertain. The CDR3 is 12 residues long. The ends were cut back, 2 bases at V and 5 bases at J, with 5 bases in the middle. Germline-derived CDR1 and CDR2 are MNHGY and SVAAGI. The CDR3 DNA is TGTGCCAGCAGTTATATCGAAGATACGCAGTATTTT. This translates into CASSYIEDTQYF.

The gene calls are TRBV20-1 and TRBJ2-5; D is unresolved. The CDR3 is 15 residues long. The V and J ends lost 8 bases and 1 base respectively, with 20 bases between them. CDR1 DFQATT and CDR2 SNEGSKA come from the germline V gene (reference sequence). The CDR3 region is CSTSNPGSSQETQYF. CDR3 sequence (DNA): TGCAGTACCTCAAACCCGGGTAGCAGCCAAGAGACCCAGTACTTC.

The chain uses TRBV7-9 and TRBJ2-1; D remains unclear. Trimming took off 6 bases at V and 3 bases at J, with 18 bases between the two ends. The CDR3 is 16 residues long. CDR1 and CDR2 (germline): SEHNR, FQNEAQ (reference sequence). The CDR3 DNA reads as TGTGCCAGCAGGCCGCCGGGCGCGACCGACTACAATGAGCAGTTCTTC. Translated, it gives CASRPPGATDYNEQFF.

This clonotype was recorded a few times. The chain has TRBV15 and TRBJ1-1; TRBD1 might be the D (6 bases). The CDR3 consists of 14 residues. CDR1 and CDR2 from the germline V gene are LNHNV and YYDKDF (reference sequence). V was shortened by 4 bases and J by 4 bases, with 13 bases between the two germline ends. CDR3 sequence reads: CATSTRGAGTEAFF. Written as DNA, the CDR3 is TGTGCCACCAGCACTAGGGGGGCCGGCACTGAAGCTTTCTTT. The full variable domain, its missing parts supplied by reference TRBV15 and TRBJ1-1, is DAMVIQNPRYQVTQFGKPVTLSCSQTLNHNVMYWYQQKSSQAPKLLFHYYDKDFNNEADTPDNFQSRRPNTSFCFLDIRSPGLGDTAMYLCATSTRGAGTEAFFGQGTRLTVV.

The table lists this clonotype with many counts. The chain joins TRBV20-1 to TRBJ1-1; a weak D match, TRBD1 (6 bases). The V and J ends lost 3 bases and 6 bases respectively, with 17 bases between them. The CDR3 has 14 amino acids. Germline V gene lookup returns CDR1 DFQATT and CDR2 SNEGSKA (reference sequence). CDR3 sequence: CSASGWGRGAEAFF. Here the CDR3 DNA reads TGCAGTGCTAGTGGTTGGGGGCGCGGAGCTGAAGCTTTCTTT.

Points on this clonotype: The final CDR3 position lacks the conserved phenylalanine or tryptophan, pointing to a likely read error. J is TRBJ2-6 and V is TRBV10-3; D remains unclear. The CDR3 has 15 amino acids. Germline loops: CDR1 ENHRY, CDR2 SYGVKD. The CDR3 DNA reads TGTGCCAGCAGTTACAGTGCTACAGGGGCCAACGTCCTGACTCTC. This sequence encodes CASSYSATGANVLTL.

The chain has TRBV5-1 and TRBJ1-1; D call uncertain. V was pared by 4 bases and J by 5 bases, with 12 bases between. The CDR3 totals 13 residues. Germline V gives CDR1 SGHRS, CDR2 YFSETQ. The CDR3, as DNA: TGCGCCAGCAGCCAGGTCAGTTCTACTGAAGCTTTCTTT. Translation gives CASSQVSSTEAFF.

This clonotype was seen a few times. The rearrangement uses TRBV7-9 and TRBJ1-1; no reliable D call. V was cut by 5 bases and J by 3 bases, with 13 bases left in between. Germline V gives CDR1 SEHNR, CDR2 FQNEAQ (reference sequence). The length of the CDR3 is 14 residues. This chain's CDR3 is CASSHVAVHTEAFF. For the CDR3, the DNA is TGTGCCAGCAGCCACGTTGCGGTACACACTGAAGCTTTCTTT.

In the case of this clonotype: A read error is possible here, since a much larger clone lies one base away. The chain is built from TRBV20-1 and TRBJ1-2; D remains unclear. Germline V gene data show CDR1 as DFQATT and CDR2 as SNEGSKA (reference sequence). The CDR3 runs 12 residues. DNA of the CDR3: TGCAGTGCTAGAGATCTAAACTATGACTACACCTTC. It translates to CSARDLNYDYTF.

This clonotype appeared a few times. This may come from a read error, since a much larger clone is one base off. This chain links TRBV12-3 or TRBV12-4 with TRBJ1-5; D not certain. This CDR3 is built from 15 residues. V shed 7 bases and J shed 2 bases, with 15 bases lying between them. The CDR3 loop reads CASTCRRIRNQPQHF. The DNA of the CDR3 is TGTGCCAGCACTTGTCGGAGGATTCGCAATCAGCCCCAGCATTTT.

This clonotype has more than one count but fewer than ten. The rearrangement links TRBV13 to TRBJ1-2, with a tentative D call TRBD1 (5 bases). The V and J ends lost 0 bases and 3 bases respectively, with 11 bases between them. Germline V gene data show CDR1 as PRHDT and CDR2 as FYEKMQ (reference sequence). This CDR3 spans 15 amino acids. The DNA of the CDR3 is TGTGCCAGCAGCTTAGGAGGGGCTCGGTACTATGGCTACACCTTC. Amino acid sequence: CASSLGGARYYGYTF.

The CDR3 is CASSIEPSNQPQHF. The CDR3 bases are TGTGCCAGTAGTATAGAACCCAGCAATCAGCCCCAGCATTTT. The chain uses TRBV19 and TRBJ1-5, with no clear D. The CDR3 extends over 14 amino acids. Between the trimmed V and J ends, which lost 0 bases and 1 base, there was a span of 4 bases. Germline CDR1 is LNHDA and CDR2 is SQIVND (reference sequence).